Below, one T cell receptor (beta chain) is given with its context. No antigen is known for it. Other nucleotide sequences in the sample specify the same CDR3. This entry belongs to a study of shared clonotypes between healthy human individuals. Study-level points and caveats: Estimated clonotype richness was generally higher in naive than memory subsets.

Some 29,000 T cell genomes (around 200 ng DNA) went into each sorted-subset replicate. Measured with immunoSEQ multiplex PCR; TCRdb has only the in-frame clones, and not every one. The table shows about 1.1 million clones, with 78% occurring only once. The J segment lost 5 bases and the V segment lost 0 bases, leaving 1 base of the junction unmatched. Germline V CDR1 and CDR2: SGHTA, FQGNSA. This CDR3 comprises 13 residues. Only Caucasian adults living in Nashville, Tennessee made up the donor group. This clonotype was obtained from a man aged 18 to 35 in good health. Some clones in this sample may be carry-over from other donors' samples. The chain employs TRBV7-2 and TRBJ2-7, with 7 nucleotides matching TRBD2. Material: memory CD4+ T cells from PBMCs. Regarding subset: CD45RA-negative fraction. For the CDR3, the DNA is TGTGCCAGCAGCTTAGCCCGGGAGGACGAGCAGTACTTC. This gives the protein CASSLAREDEQYF.